This is a list of T cell receptor beta chains from one sample in a study of T cell responses to AZD1222 COVID-19 vaccine. This table comes from immunoSEQ multiplex PCR, and its TCRdb copy is limited to in-frame clones, with some not included. Of 150,000 to 200,000 clones detected, nearly 95% appear once; the ten largest clones hold less than 2.5%. The source was peripheral blood, collected on day 0 of AZD1222 vaccination. All receptors come from an adult in good health. The CDR3 runs from the conserved cysteine through the conserved F or W. D genes are given only for firm matches. Size is stated for part of the rows, as once, few or many counts, or as a class when the clone is expanded.

CDR3nt	CDR3aa	d_gene	abundance	j_gene	len	v_gene
TGTGCCAGCAATCAACAGGGGGGCGGCTATGGCTACACCTTC	CASNQQGGGYGYTF	TRBD1	once	TRBJ1-2	14	TRBV28
TGTGCCAGCATGGGGGGATTCCCCTACGAGCAGTACTTC	CASMGGFPYEQYF	NA	NA	TRBJ2-7	13	TRBV27
TGCGCCAGCAGCTTCTCTGCAGAGAAGGCGAACACCGGGGAGCTGTTTTTT	CASSFSAEKANTGELFF	NA	NA	TRBJ2-2	17	TRBV5-1
TGCGCCAGCAGCCAGGTCCCGGGGGGTGGGGCTGAGCAGTTCTTC	CASSQVPGGGAEQFF	TRBD2	NA	TRBJ2-1	15	TRBV4-3
TGTGCCAGCAGTTTATTTCCAGGCTCTAACTATGGCTACACCTTC	CASSLFPGSNYGYTF	NA	once	TRBJ1-2	15	TRBV28
TGTGCCAGCAGTTACTCTACGGGGAGAGGCGTCAATCAGCCCCAGCATTTT	CASSYSTGRGVNQPQHF	NA	NA	TRBJ1-5	17	TRBV6-2/TRBV6-3
TGTGCCAGCTCACCACCGAGGGGAGGCACCGGGGAGCTGTTTTTT	CASSPPRGGTGELFF	NA	once	TRBJ2-2	15	TRBV18
TGTGCCAGCAGCCGCGACACCCACACCTCCCCGGGCTTTGGAAACACCATATATTTT	CASSRDTHTSPGFGNTIYF	NA	once	TRBJ1-3	19	TRBV7-2
TGTGCCAGCAGTGAATGGGGGGGGAATACGCAGTATTTT	CASSEWGGNTQYF	TRBD2	NA	TRBJ2-3	13	TRBV2
TGTGCCAGTAGTACCGGACTAGCGGGAGGTCACGAGCAGTACTTC	CASSTGLAGGHEQYF	TRBD2	NA	TRBJ2-7	15	TRBV19
TGTGCCAGCAGTTCGGCGTTTCGGCAGGGAGGCAATGAGCAGTTCTTC	CASSSAFRQGGNEQFF	NA	NA	TRBJ2-1	16	TRBV27
TGTGCCAGCTCACCTAGCAACAGAGCTTTCTTT	CASSPSNRAFF	NA	once	TRBJ1-1	11	TRBV18
TGTGCCAGTAGACCGGGGGACGGGACTGAAGCTTTCTTT	CASRPGDGTEAFF	NA	NA	TRBJ1-1	13	TRBV19
TGTGCCAGCTCACGCCTACTAGCCCTTAAGACCTCCTACGAGCAGTACTTC	CASSRLLALKTSYEQYF	NA	NA	TRBJ2-7	17	TRBV18
TGTGCCAGCAGTTACTCTACGGCTAACTATGGCTACACCTTC	CASSYSTANYGYTF	NA	NA	TRBJ1-2	14	TRBV6-5
TGCAGCGTCGAAGACGGCAACTCTGGAAACACCATATATTTT	CSVEDGNSGNTIYF	NA	NA	TRBJ1-3	14	TRBV29-1
TGTGCCAGCAGTTGGGGGGGCCAGAACACCGGGGAGCTGTTTTTT	CASSWGGQNTGELFF	NA	NA	TRBJ2-2	15	TRBV6-2/TRBV6-3
TGTGCCAGCAGTTCAGGACAGAGCCCACTAAACACCGGGGAGCTGTTTTTT	CASSSGQSPLNTGELFF	NA	NA	TRBJ2-2	17	TRBV7-2
TGTGCCAGCAGCCGGTGGGGACGAGGCACCGGGGAGCTGTTTTTT	CASSRWGRGTGELFF	NA	NA	TRBJ2-2	15	TRBV3-1/TRBV3-2
TGTGCCAGCTCACCTGCCCAGGGGGAGGCCTACGAGCAGTACTTC	CASSPAQGEAYEQYF	NA	once	TRBJ2-7	15	TRBV18
TGTGCCAGCAGCCGGAGCGGGGGGGCCAACTACAATGAGCAGTTCTTC	CASSRSGGANYNEQFF	TRBD2	once	TRBJ2-1	16	TRBV7-6
TGTGCCAGCAGCCCCCAGACGGGAGTTGGTGGAGATACGCAGTATTTT	CASSPQTGVGGDTQYF	NA	NA	TRBJ2-3	16	TRBV7-9
TGTGCCAGCAGCCGCCTCGGATGGGGAACCGGGGAGCTGTTTTTT	CASSRLGWGTGELFF	NA	NA	TRBJ2-2	15	TRBV7-3
TGTGCCAGCAGCTTAATGTTTCTGCTTAACTATGGCTACACCTTC	CASSLMFLLNYGYTF	NA	NA	TRBJ1-2	15	TRBV7-2
TGCGCCAGCAGCCAAGATGGAGGAATGCCGTACGTGCAGTACTTC	CASSQDGGMPYVQYF	NA	NA	TRBJ2-7	15	TRBV4-1
TGTGCCAGCTCACCGAGAGGAGCGGGAGGGATGAACACCGGGGAGCTGTTTTTT	CASSPRGAGGMNTGELFF	TRBD2	NA	TRBJ2-2	18	TRBV18
TGTGCCAGCAGTGAATTGGACACCAACTATGGCTACACCTTC	CASSELDTNYGYTF	NA	NA	TRBJ1-2	14	TRBV6-1
TGTGCCAGCAGGTTGACAGGGGAGAATTCACCCCTCCACTTT	CASRLTGENSPLHF	TRBD1	NA	TRBJ1-6	14	TRBV3-1/TRBV3-2
TGTGCCAGCAGCTTAATGAACCAGCCCCAGCATTTT	CASSLMNQPQHF	NA	NA	TRBJ1-5	12	TRBV7-9
TGTGCCAGCTCACCGGTTACCTATGGGGGGTCGGACGGGAATAATCAGCCCCAGCATTTT	CASSPVTYGGSDGNNQPQHF	NA	NA	TRBJ1-5	20	TRBV18
TGTGCCAGCAGCGGGTACATCGCGGGGGCTGGGGCCAACGTCCTGACTTTC	CASSGYIAGAGANVLTF	TRBD2	NA	TRBJ2-6	17	TRBV11-3
TGTGCCATCAGCCGGGACAGGGGAACCAATGAGCAGTTCTTC	CAISRDRGTNEQFF	TRBD1	few	TRBJ2-1	14	TRBV10-3
TGTGCCAGCAGCCAGGGGTCAGATAATTCACCCCTCCACTTT	CASSQGSDNSPLHF	NA	NA	TRBJ1-6	14	TRBV7-3
TGCACCAGCAGCCAAGTTGGGACGGGACCCAATTACAATGAGCAGTTCTTC	CTSSQVGTGPNYNEQFF	NA	NA	TRBJ2-1	17	TRBV1
TGCGCCAGCAGCCAACCGGGACTAGCGGGAGTAACAGATACGCAGTATTTT	CASSQPGLAGVTDTQYF	TRBD2	NA	TRBJ2-3	17	TRBV5-1
TGTGCCAGCAGCGTATTCCCTAGCGGTGACGAGCAGTACTTC	CASSVFPSGDEQYF	TRBD2	NA	TRBJ2-7	14	TRBV9
TGCAGCGCGGCCCAGCACGATGAGCAGTTCTTC	CSAAQHDEQFF	NA	once	TRBJ2-1	11	TRBV20-1
TGTGCCAGCAGCTTAGAGGGGGCCAACACCGGGGAGCTGTTTTTT	CASSLEGANTGELFF	TRBD1	NA	TRBJ2-2	15	TRBV5-4
TGTGCCAGCAGCCAACAGGGGAGATCGAGAAAACTGTTTTTT	CASSQQGRSRKLFF	NA	few	TRBJ1-4	14	TRBV3-1/TRBV3-2
TGCGCCAGCAGCCTATCCGGACAGGGATCTCAGCCCCAGCATTTT	CASSLSGQGSQPQHF	TRBD1	once	TRBJ1-5	15	TRBV4-1
TGTGCCAGTAGTATAGGGGGCATAGGGGCCAACGTCCTGACTTTC	CASSIGGIGANVLTF	NA	NA	TRBJ2-6	15	TRBV19
TGTGCCAGCACCGGGGACAGATACAATGAGCAGTTCTTC	CASTGDRYNEQFF	TRBD1	NA	TRBJ2-1	13	TRBV6-5
TGTGCCAGCAGTAGGGCGGTCAATCAGCCCCAGCATTTT	CASSRAVNQPQHF	NA	NA	TRBJ1-5	13	TRBV6-5
TGTGCCAGCAGGCCGGGACAGAACACTGAAGCTTTCTTT	CASRPGQNTEAFF	NA	once	TRBJ1-1	13	TRBV7-9
TGTGCCAGCAGCTTACTCGCAGGGTCGGTGACCCAGTACTTC	CASSLLAGSVTQYF	NA	NA	TRBJ2-5	14	TRBV7-8